This TCR beta chain was recorded in a study of T cells in Graves' hyperthyroidism and ophthalmopathy (dated by TCRdb to between 2018 and 2020). For the study in its entirety: Peripheral blood samples were taken at the time of initial diagnosis, prior to any treatment. To identify TCR V-J signatures that set the groups apart, the researchers used a discovery cohort of about a hundred patients, made up of around 40 with Graves' ophthalmopathy and 57 with stable Graves' hyperthyroidism. Prospective prediction of ophthalmopathy was tested in an independent validation cohort consisting of 18 to 20 hyperthyroidism patients and more than 15 patients who later progressed to ophthalmopathy. The roughly 100 discovery patients were randomly divided into training and test sets at a 7:3 ratio. In roughly six Graves' hyperthyroidism patients, the study also compared T-cell repertoires from thyroid tissue with T-cell repertoires from blood. Once sampling was done, hyperthyroidism patients were given methimazole at a starting dose of 30 mg daily, whereas ophthalmopathy patients were given high-dose intravenous methylprednisolone. The paper describes TCR Vbeta CDR3 sequencing of 140 or so peripheral blood samples, made up of 43 ophthalmopathy patients, over 70 hyperthyroidism patients and approximately 17 progressor patients. Study-level results and caveats: In validation, the model predicted progression to ophthalmopathy a median of about 6 months before onset, with around 70% sensitivity and just under 75% specificity. Most expanded thyroid clonotypes (frequency above 0.001) were also found in blood, which suggests that blood repertoires may mirror thyroid immune responses. Ophthalmopathy was separated from stable hyperthyroidism by a 13 V-J signature model, with around 90% sensitivity and about 81% specificity obtained in cross-validation and 80%/75% obtained in testing. Sample size was not statistically predetermined, and blinding of investigators to group allocation was not performed.

The CDR3, from cysteine to phenylalanine, totals 19 residues. The read is trimmed to its CDR3 DNA, 57 bases read in frame from base 1. From a lookup of the germline V gene (reference sequence), CDR1 and CDR2 are LNHDA and SQIVND. A remark on this clonotype: Its recognized antigen is unknown. An end of the junction differs from the germline gene, which may be a read error.

Moderately to severely active disease, a Clinical Activity Score of at least 3, a NOSPECS grade of at least 4, and a duration under 3 months were present in ophthalmopathy patients. Any patient with an uncontrolled infection, another autoimmune disease, pregnancy or lactation was excluded. Diagnoses were based on clinical symptoms, serum thyroxine and TRAb, thyroid ultrasound and orbital computed tomography. PBMCs were separated from about 10 ml of fresh peripheral blood using Ficoll-Paque density gradient centrifugation. Total RNA was extracted with Trizol reagent, and quality was checked on an Agilent 2100 Bioanalyzer. TCR beta CDR3 regions were amplified from RNA transcripts. A first-round RT-PCR of the TCR CDR3 used the HTBI primer set with the Qiagen OneStep RT-PCR kit. The libraries were constructed in a second round of multiplex PCR and then size-selected and purified. Sequencing of the libraries was done on an Illumina HiSeq2000 using paired-end 100 bp reads. Concerning the study's data processing: SOAPnuke was used to process the raw data, removing reads that contained adapters or uncalled bases, had a mean Phred below 15, or lacked an exact match to the constant primer or identifier. High-quality paired reads were merged using COPE v1.2.5, and each unique nucleotide sequence was defined as a clonotype. MiTCR v1.1 was used to align the clonotypes against IMGT TRBV, TRBD and TRBJ reference segments. The analysis included only V-J combinations with a frequency above 0.0001, which together covered 99% to 99.2% of the repertoires. The TCS score was defined as F50 (clonal expansion) divided by E x V (chaos), with BLOSUM62-based TCRdist calculated between CDR3 peptides within each V-J. Welch's t-statistics and random forest reduced several hundred V-J features to roughly 13, which were used in a naive Bayes classifier (R e1071). Using fastp at Q25 and MiXCR, TCRdb reprocessed the public reads and kept productive beta chains. Here each entry gathers all rows of one CDR3 protein and keeps the most common genes and DNA. The V and J calls come from TCRdb's annotation, not from the publication. For this sample there are hundreds of thousands of distinct CDR3 sequences; more than 15% appear just once. Around 3.5% of the sample rests with the top ten.

What was sequenced was blood. This TCR was sampled from a woman in her thirties or forties with Graves' ophthalmopathy. In this chain, TRBV19 is recombined with TRBJ2-3; a stretch of 13 junction bases matches TRBD2. The CDR3 sequence is CASSIASSRTSGSADAQYF. The DNA is TGTGCCAGTAGTATCGCTTCCTCCCGGACTAGCGGGAGCGCAGATGCGCAGTATTTT. Beyond the CDR3, the reference TRBV19 and TRBJ2-3 genes provide the residues; the full variable domain reads: DGGITQSPKYLFRKEGQNVTLSCEQNLNHDAMYWYRQDPGQGLRLIYYSQIVNDFQKGDIAEGYSVSREKKESFPLTVTSAQKNPTAFYLCASSIASSRTSGSADAQYFGPGTRLTVL.